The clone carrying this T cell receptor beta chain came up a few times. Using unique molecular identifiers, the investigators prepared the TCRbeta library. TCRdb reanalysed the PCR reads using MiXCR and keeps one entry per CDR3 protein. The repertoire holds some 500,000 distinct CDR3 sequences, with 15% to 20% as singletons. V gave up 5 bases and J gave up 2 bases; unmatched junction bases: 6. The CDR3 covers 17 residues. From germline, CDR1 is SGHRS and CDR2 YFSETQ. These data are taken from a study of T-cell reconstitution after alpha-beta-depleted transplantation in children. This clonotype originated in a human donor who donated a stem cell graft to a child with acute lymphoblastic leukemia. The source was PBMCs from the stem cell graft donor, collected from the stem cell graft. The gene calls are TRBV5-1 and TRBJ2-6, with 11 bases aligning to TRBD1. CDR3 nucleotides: TGCGCCAGCAGGGACAGGGGGCGTTTCCCTGGGGCCAACGTCCTGACTTTC. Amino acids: CASRDRGRFPGANVLTF. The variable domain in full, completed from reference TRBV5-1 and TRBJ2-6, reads KAGVTQTPRYLIKTRGQQVTLSCSPISGHRSVSWYQQTPGQGLQFLFEYFSETQRNKGNFPGRFSGRQFSNSRSEMNVSTLELGDSALYLCASRDRGRFPGANVLTFGAGSRLTVL.